This entry lists 22 T cell receptor beta chains sequenced from one sample in a study of regulatory T cells in long-lasting Graves disease. Libraries of TCR beta came from iRepertoire HTBI primers plus Arm-PCR of CDR3 regions. TCRdb reprocessed the multiplex PCR reads via MiXCR and lists one record per CDR3 protein. The data show approximately 540,000 distinct CDR3 sequences, 12% seen once. As for time point: newly diagnosed GD, antithyroid drugs for less than 3 months. PBMCs provided the RNA from which the TCR library was made. This same sample was also taken into another study, of T cells in Graves' hyperthyroidism and ophthalmopathy.

Sequences were derived from peripheral blood mononuclear cells (PBMCs), sampled at new diagnosis, from a patient treated with antithyroid drugs. The source is a woman in her 30s with Graves disease.

There are a few counts of this clonotype. A much larger clone lies one base from this, so it may be a read error. The chain recombines TRBV20-1 with TRBJ2-1; 7 positions match TRBD2. Germline CDR1 DFQATT, CDR2 SNEGSKA (reference sequence). Trimming at V came to 5 bases and at J to 7 bases, leaving 2 bases not matched to a gene. This CDR3 has 11 residues. The CDR3 reads CSASGGNEQFF. The CDR3, as DNA: TGCAGTGCTTCGGGGGGAAATGAGCAGTTCTTC.

This clonotype was counted between two and nine times. The rearrangement joins TRBV6-2 or TRBV6-3 to TRBJ2-3; D gene unclear. Germline V gene sequence: CDR1 MNHEY, CDR2 SVGEGT. Trimming stripped 8 bases from V and 3 bases from J, with 12 bases between. This CDR3 is built from 13 residues. CDR3 DNA: TGTGCCAGCTCCCGGAGCACAACAGATACGCAGTATTTT. Translating gives CASSRSTTDTQYF.

This clonotype has a count of ten or more. V gene TRBV2 combines with J gene TRBJ2-1, with TRBD2 matching 10 bases. Germline CDR1 and CDR2: SNHLY and FYNNEI. This CDR3 has 18 amino acids. With 3 bases clipped from V and 5 bases from J, the junction kept 13 bases outside the gene matches. The CDR3 sequence: CASSDTDSGRAADNEQFF. CDR3 coding DNA: TGTGCCAGCAGTGATACGGACAGCGGGAGGGCCGCGGACAATGAGCAGTTCTTC.

V is TRBV24-1 and J is TRBJ2-3; D is tentatively TRBD1 or TRBD2 (5 bases each). The J call may be faulty, since TRBJ2-7 better matches the DNA end. This CDR3 contains 16 residues. The germline V gene encodes CDR1 KGHDR and CDR2 SFDVKD. CDR3 residues: CATSDSGMEVYNEQYF. The DNA for the CDR3 is TGTGCCACCAGTGACTCAGGGATGGAGGTTTACAATGAGCAGTACTTC.

This clonotype showed up just a few times. The gene calls are TRBV7-8 and TRBJ2-3; D not certain. V was trimmed by 2 bases and J by 6 bases, leaving 12 bases between them. This CDR3 has 14 residues. From germline, CDR1 is SGHVS and CDR2 FQNEAQ. The DNA of the CDR3 is TGTGCCAGCAGCTTAACCCACCAGAGGGATACGCAGTATTTT. It yields the protein CASSLTHQRDTQYF.

This clonotype was detected ten times or more. The chain links TRBV7-9 to TRBJ1-2; 9 positions agree with TRBD1. Trimming at V came to 5 bases and at J to 4 bases, leaving 8 bases not matched to a gene. Germline V lookup: CDR1 SEHNR, CDR2 FQNEAQ (reference sequence). This CDR3 region has 15 residues. CDR3 protein: CASSRGTGSPYGYTF. CDR3 in DNA: TGTGCCAGCAGCCGCGGGACAGGGAGCCCCTATGGCTACACCTTC. Full variable domain (rest looked up from reference TRBV7-9 and TRBJ1-2): DTGVSQNPRHKITKRGQNVTFRCDPISEHNRLYWYRQTLGQGPEFLTYFQNEAQLEKSRLLSDRFSAERPKGSFSTLEIQRTEQGDSAMYLCASSRGTGSPYGYTFGSGTRLTVV.

This clonotype occurred many times. This chain links TRBV11-2 with TRBJ2-5, with D perhaps assigned TRBD1 or TRBD2 (5 bases each). Between the trimmed V and J ends, which lost 5 bases and 5 bases, there was a span of 15 bases. From germline, CDR1 is SGHAT and CDR2 FQNNGV. The CDR3 covers 14 residues. CDR3 sequence (DNA): TGTGCCAGCAGCCGAATGGGGACGGGGGAGACCCAGTACTTC. Protein sequence: CASSRMGTGETQYF.

This clonotype has a count of ten or more. V and J are TRBV27 and TRBJ1-1; possibly TRBD1 for D (6 bases). Germline lookup yields CDR1 MNHEY and CDR2 SMNVEV (reference sequence). The CDR3 covers 14 residues. Trimming pared 7 bases from V and 2 bases from J, leaving 14 bases between. CDR3 sequence (DNA): TGTGCCAGCAAAGCGACAGGTTCTAACACTGAAGCTTTCTTT. It yields the protein CASKATGSNTEAFF.

The rearrangement uses TRBV27 and TRBJ2-7; D is undetermined. Trimming removed 3 bases from V and 5 bases from J, with 17 bases in between. The CDR3 has 15 amino acids. The germline CDR1 and CDR2 sequences are MNHEY and SMNVEV (reference sequence). CDR3 protein: CASSFRSRGLDEQYF. In DNA form, the CDR3 reads TGTGCCAGCAGTTTTAGGTCCCGCGGCCTGGACGAGCAGTACTTC.

The chain employs TRBV19 and TRBJ2-1, with 7 nucleotides matching TRBD1. CDR1 LNHDA and CDR2 SQIVND come from the germline V gene (reference sequence). The CDR3 has 15 amino acids. Losses at the gene ends were 4 bases for V and 3 bases for J; bases not matched to a gene: 6. CDR3 sequence reads: CASSTPGTDYNEQFF. The CDR3 nucleotides are TGTGCCAGTAGTACGCCCGGGACAGACTACAATGAGCAGTTCTTC.

This clonotype came up many times. V is TRBV12-3 or TRBV12-4 and J is TRBJ1-5; D uncertain. V was clipped by 3 bases and J by 3 bases, with 6 bases between them. The CDR3 length is 13 residues. The CDR3 DNA is TGTGCCAGCAGTTTGAAGGTCAATCAGCCCCAGCATTTT. Translated, it gives CASSLKVNQPQHF.

In this sample, this clonotype turned up a few times. The J gene is TRBJ1-1, the V gene TRBV6-2 or TRBV6-3, with D maybe TRBD1 (5 bases). The V gene lost 8 bases and the J gene lost 6 bases, with 16 bases spanning the gap. The germline V gene encodes CDR1 MNHEY and CDR2 SVGEGT. This CDR3 region has 13 residues. The CDR3 here is CASEVAGLSEAFF. CDR3 nucleotide sequence: TGTGCCAGCGAGGTGGCAGGGCTGTCTGAAGCTTTCTTT.

In its sample, this clonotype was seen a few times. In nucleotides, the CDR3 is TGTGCCAGCAGTGGCGGACTTGAAGCTTTCTTT. Amino acids: CASSGGLEAFF. V gene TRBV27 combines with J gene TRBJ1-1; D gene unclear. Germline loops: CDR1 MNHEY, CDR2 SMNVEV (reference sequence). The V and J ends lost 5 bases and 7 bases respectively, with 8 bases between them. The CDR3 has 11 residues.

This clonotype was seen at least ten times. V is TRBV11-2 and J is TRBJ1-3, with 7 bases aligning to TRBD1. Germline V lookup: CDR1 SGHAT, CDR2 FQNNGV. V lost 1 base, J lost 11 bases, and 2 bases stayed unmatched. The length of the CDR3 is 12 residues. The CDR3 bases are TGTGCCAGCAGCTTAGGACAGGGCCCCATATATTTT. This codes for CASSLGQGPIYF. The whole variable domain, filled in from reference TRBV11-2 and TRBJ1-3, reads EAGVAQSPRYKIIEKRQSVAFWCNPISGHATLYWYQQILGQGPKLLIQFQNNGVVDDSQLPKDRFSAERLKGVDSTLKIQPAKLEDSAVYLCASSLGQGPIYFGEGSWLTVV.

The chain recombines TRBV20-1 with TRBJ2-7, with 9 positions matching TRBD2. The germline V gene has CDR1 DFQATT and CDR2 SNEGSKA (reference sequence). The V gene end was trimmed by 6 bases and the J gene end by 2 bases; junction bases not matched to a gene: 5. The length of the CDR3 is 13 residues. This CDR3 is CSALAGEAYEQYF. The CDR3, as DNA: TGCAGTGCGTTAGCGGGAGAGGCCTACGAGCAGTACTTC.

This clonotype was observed a handful of times. The chain joins TRBV9 to TRBJ2-7, with 13 bases matching TRBD2. The CDR3 has 19 residues. With V trimmed by 3 bases and J by 5 bases, 17 bases remained unmatched. Germline loops: CDR1 SGDLS, CDR2 YYNGEE. Written as DNA, the CDR3 is TGTGCCAGCAGCGGAGCCCTCGGACTAGCGGGAGAAGTAAGCCACGAGCAGTACTTC. It specifies CASSGALGLAGEVSHEQYF.

In this sample, this clonotype turned up many times. The CDR3 loop is CSARDHPRFSGRSGANVLTF. CDR3 bases: TGCAGTGCTAGAGACCACCCCCGTTTTAGCGGGAGGTCTGGGGCCAACGTCCTGACTTTC. This chain connects TRBV20-1 to TRBJ2-6, with 10 bases that match TRBD2. The CDR3 is 20 amino acids. After removal of 0 bases from V and 1 base from J, the junction contained 12 bases not matched to a gene. CDR1 DFQATT and CDR2 SNEGSKA come from the germline V gene (reference sequence).

This rearrangement joins TRBV20-1 to TRBJ1-5, with 10 bases fitting TRBD1. After removal of 6 bases from V and 9 bases from J, the junction contained 8 bases not matched to a gene. This CDR3 has 13 amino acids. Germline V gives CDR1 DFQATT, CDR2 SNEGSKA (reference sequence). This chain's CDR3 is CSARDRGGLPQHF. As DNA, the CDR3 is TGCAGTGCGAGGGACAGGGGAGGTTTGCCCCAGCATTTT.

This clonotype has at least ten counts. The chain combines TRBV19 with TRBJ1-1, with TRBD1 matching over 7 bases. The CDR3 extends over 15 amino acids. The germline V gene encodes CDR1 LNHDA and CDR2 SQIVND (reference sequence). J lost 8 bases, V lost 6 bases, and 15 bases had no gene match. CDR3 loop: CASRPEGRGFLEAFF. CDR3 nucleotides: TGTGCCAGTAGGCCCGAAGGCAGGGGGTTTTTGGAAGCTTTCTTT.

The chain carries TRBV13 and TRBJ2-3; the match to TRBD2 covers 13 bases. V shed 5 bases and J 6 bases; nucleotides not matched to a gene: 11. The CDR3 runs to 17 residues. CDR1 is PRHDT and CDR2 is FYEKMQ in the germline V gene (reference sequence). CDR3 sequence reads: CASSQLGTSGIWDTQYF. CDR3 nucleotide sequence: TGTGCCAGCAGCCAACTGGGGACTAGCGGGATTTGGGATACGCAGTATTTT.

A remark on this clonotype: With only one base between it and a far larger clone, this is likely a read error. The chain recombines TRBV11-2 with TRBJ1-6, with TRBD1 identical over 9 bases. The CDR3 is 17 amino acids. The germline CDR1 and CDR2 sequences are SGHAT and FQNNGV. The CDR3 DNA is TGTGCCAGCAGTGAATATCATTCGGGACAGGGTAATTCACCCCTCTACTTT. This sequence encodes CASSEYHSGQGNSPLYF.

This clonotype was seen only a few times. The chain links TRBV20-1 to TRBJ2-5, with a tentative D call TRBD2 (5 bases). Germline lookup yields CDR1 DFQATT and CDR2 SNEGSKA (reference sequence). V lost 2 bases to trimming and J lost 2 bases, with 15 bases between them. The CDR3 totals 15 residues. The DNA for the CDR3 is TGCAGTGCTAGATCCCTAGCTACCTCACAAGAGACCCAGTACTTC. Its protein is CSARSLATSQETQYF.